This TCR beta chain was sequenced for a study of cytomegalovirus exposure and HLA in healthy donors. Among the donors, all were healthy bone marrow donors. A multiplex PCR was run with 60 Vbeta primers and 13 Jbeta primers. The protocol was immunoSEQ multiplex PCR, while the TCRdb copy is restricted to in-frame clones and leaves out a portion. The sample gives approximately 240,000 clones, around nine tenths of which show up once; roughly 0.99% is in the top ten. The V and J ends lost 1 base and 1 base, in that order; junction bases with no gene match: 1. The CDR3 consists of 15 residues. Germline CDR1 reads LGHNA; CDR2 reads YSLEER.

The source is a woman under 30 in good health and CMV-seronegative. Sequences were obtained from PBMCs. J is TRBJ2-7 and V is TRBV4-3, with 10 bases that match TRBD1. This CDR3 is CASSQGTGGSYEQYF. CDR3 nucleotides: TGCGCCAGCAGCCAAGGGACAGGGGGATCCTACGAGCAGTACTTC.